Listed below are T cell receptor beta chains from one sample, sequenced in a study of cytomegalovirus exposure and HLA in healthy donors. The data were produced by immunoSEQ multiplex PCR, yet TCRdb's version contains in-frame clones alone and is incomplete. The table has about 70,000 clones, over 70% seen once. The sample comprised PBMCs. The source of these receptors is a human donor in good health. Both conserved end residues are part of each CDR3. The D gene is left open where the match is weak. Clone size is stated in some rows and not others, as once, few, many or a class when expanded.

>TRBJ2-7|TRBD2|TRBV28|NA
CASSSAGESYEQYF
TGTGCCAGCAGTTCAGCGGGGGAATCCTACGAGCAGTACTTC
>TRBJ1-1|NA|TRBV27|once
CASGGAGIGAFF
TGTGCCAGCGGGGGCGCAGGGATCGGAGCTTTCTTT
>TRBJ2-1|TRBD1|TRBV7-8|NA
CASSYDRGHYNEQFF
TGTGCCAGCAGCTACGACAGGGGCCATTACAATGAGCAGTTCTTC
>TRBJ2-2|TRBD2|TRBV15|few
CATSNGGLAGGGPFASGELFF
TGTGCCACCAGCAACGGGGGACTAGCGGGAGGAGGACCCTTTGCCTCCGGGGAGCTGTTTTTT
>TRBJ2-2|TRBD1|TRBV10-1|few
CASQQGIGTGELFF
TGCGCCAGCCAACAGGGGATAGGGACCGGGGAGCTGTTTTTT
>TRBJ2-7|NA|TRBV10-3|NA
CAISESGQIGEQYF
TGTGCCATCAGTGAGTCAGGACAGATAGGAGAGCAGTACTTC
>TRBJ2-7|TRBD2|TRBV27|NA
CASSLLAGAYEQYF
TGTGCCAGCAGTTTGCTAGCGGGAGCCTACGAGCAGTACTTC
>TRBJ2-3|TRBD2|TRBV4-2|NA
CASSQDREEGTDTQYF
TGTGCCAGCAGCCAAGATCGGGAGGAAGGCACAGATACGCAGTATTTT
>TRBJ2-5|TRBD1|TRBV28|NA
CASSFLGGAGETQYF
TGTGCCAGCAGTTTCCTAGGGGGCGCTGGGGAGACCCAGTACTTC
>TRBJ1-1|NA|TRBV4-1|NA
CASSLDTEAFF
TGCGCCAGCAGTCTAGACACTGAAGCTTTCTTT
>TRBJ1-4|NA|TRBV28|NA
CASSLAGFGEKLFF
TGTGCCAGCAGTTTAGCGGGATTTGGGGAAAAACTGTTTTTT
>TRBJ2-7|TRBD1|TRBV19|NA
CASSLRGQGAYEQYF
TGTGCCAGTAGCTTACGGGGACAGGGGGCATACGAGCAGTACTTC
>TRBJ2-6|TRBD1|TRBV10-3|NA
CAISEKGGLESGANVLTF
TGTGCCATCAGTGAAAAAGGGGGCTTAGAGTCTGGGGCCAACGTCCTGACTTTC
>TRBJ1-3|TRBD1|TRBV7-9|few
CASSLDRGGNTIYF
TGTGCCAGCAGCTTAGACAGGGGCGGAAACACCATATATTTT
>TRBJ1-4|NA|TRBV5-4|NA
CASSSPGRKLFF
TGTGCCAGCAGCTCCCCGGGAAGAAAACTGTTTTTT
>TRBJ2-3|TRBD2|TRBV29-1|NA
CSVSRLAGKDTQYF
TGCAGCGTCTCCAGACTAGCGGGGAAAGATACGCAGTATTTT
>TRBJ2-5|NA|TRBV2|NA
CASLQETAQETQYF
TGTGCCAGCCTCCAGGAGACAGCCCAAGAGACCCAGTACTTC
>TRBJ1-3|NA|TRBV29-1|NA
CSAEEGGFSTIYF
TGCAGCGCGGAGGAGGGAGGGTTTAGCACCATATATTTT
>TRBJ2-7|TRBD2|TRBV4-1|few
CASSSLAGGSYEQYF
TGCGCCAGCAGCTCCCTAGCGGGAGGGTCCTACGAGCAGTACTTC
>TRBJ2-7|NA|TRBV5-5|NA
CASSPSHRAGHEQYF
TGTGCCAGCAGCCCCAGCCACCGGGCAGGGCACGAGCAGTACTTC
>TRBJ2-2|NA|TRBV9|NA
CASSYSSNTGELFF
TGTGCCAGCAGCTATAGCAGTAACACCGGGGAGCTGTTTTTT
>TRBJ2-5|NA|TRBV7-9|NA
CASSLDGKNQETQYF
TGTGCCAGCAGCTTAGACGGTAAAAACCAAGAGACCCAGTACTTC
>TRBJ2-4|NA|TRBV27|few
CASSSEQGSKNIQYF
TGTGCCAGCAGTTCCGAACAGGGTTCCAAAAACATTCAGTACTTC
>TRBJ1-3|NA|TRBV5-1|once
CASSLAGGASGNTIYF
TGCGCCAGCAGCTTGGCGGGGGGGGCATCTGGAAACACCATATATTTT
>TRBJ1-1|TRBD1|TRBV5-1|NA
CASSAWGPGQAMNTEAFF
TGCGCCAGCAGCGCGTGGGGCCCTGGACAGGCGATGAACACTGAAGCTTTCTTT
>TRBJ1-1|TRBD1|TRBV5-1|NA
CASSFTGTDTEAFF
TGCGCCAGCAGCTTTACCGGGACAGACACTGAAGCTTTCTTT
>TRBJ2-4|TRBD1|TRBV2|NA
CASRDRGGENIQYF
TGTGCCAGCAGAGACAGGGGGGGCGAAAACATTCAGTACTTC
>TRBJ1-4|NA|TRBV7-9|NA
CASSYQDREKLFF
TGTGCCAGCAGCTACCAGGACAGAGAAAAACTGTTTTTT
>TRBJ1-3|TRBD1|TRBV6-6|few
CASTQTGAGNTIYF
TGTGCCAGCACCCAAACAGGGGCTGGAAACACCATATATTTT
>TRBJ1-2|NA|TRBV4-2|NA
CASSQDRGGIEGYTF
TGTGCCAGCAGCCAAGATAGGGGGGGCATTGAGGGCTACACCTTC
>TRBJ2-2|TRBD1|TRBV5-1|NA
CASSTDRGSFRELFF
TGCGCCAGCAGCACGGACAGGGGGAGTTTCAGGGAGCTGTTTTTT